This T cell receptor (beta chain) was identified during a study of cytomegalovirus exposure and HLA in healthy donors. Across the study: About 77 million unique TCRs from HLA-typed donors made up an early data release. General study results and limits: The HLA-A and HLA-B alleles of most subjects were reportedly predicted accurately from TCR beta sequences. According to the study, roughly 160 TCR beta chains were cytomegalovirus-associated.

The CDR3 sequence is 15 residues long. Per germline, CDR1 MNHNS and CDR2 SASEGT. As regards this clone: Its antigen remains unknown. A junction boundary mismatches the germline segment, possibly from a read error.

With 60 Vbeta and 13 Jbeta primers, the PCR was carried out. Profiled with immunoSEQ multiplex PCR; TCRdb holds only in-frame clones, not every one. The data show tens of thousands of clones, 75% to 85% seen once. The sample consisted of PBMCs. This clonotype was obtained from a male donor in good health and CMV-seronegative. V is TRBV6-1 and J is TRBJ2-7; 14 bases match TRBD2. The CDR3 DNA reads TGTGCCAGCAGTGAAGGACTAGCGGGGGGGCCGGATGGGCGCTTC. Translated: CASSEGLAGGPDGRF.